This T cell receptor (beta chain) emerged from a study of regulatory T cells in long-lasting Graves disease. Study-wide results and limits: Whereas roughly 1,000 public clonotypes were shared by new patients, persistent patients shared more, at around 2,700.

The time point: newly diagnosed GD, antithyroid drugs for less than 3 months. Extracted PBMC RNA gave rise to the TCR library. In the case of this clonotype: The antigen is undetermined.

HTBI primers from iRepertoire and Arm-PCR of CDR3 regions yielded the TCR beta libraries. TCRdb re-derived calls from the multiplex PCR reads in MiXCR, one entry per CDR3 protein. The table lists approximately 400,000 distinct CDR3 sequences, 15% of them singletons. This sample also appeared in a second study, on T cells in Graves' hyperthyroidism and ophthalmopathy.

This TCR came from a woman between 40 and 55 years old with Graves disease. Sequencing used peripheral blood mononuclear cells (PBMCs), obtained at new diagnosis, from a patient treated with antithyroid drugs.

The CDR3 loop reads CASSLVHRRTDTQYF. CDR3 DNA: TGTGCCAGCAGTTTAGTGCATCGCCGCACAGATACGCAGTATTTT. The gene calls are TRBV12-3 or TRBV12-4 and TRBJ2-3; D remains ambiguous. There are 15 residues in the CDR3. The V end lost 1 base, the J end lost 1 base, and 9 bases lay between the germline ends.